The 30 T cell receptor beta chains in this list originate from one sample, sequenced in a study of blood T cell repertoires in COVID-19. Generated by immunoSEQ multiplex PCR, the TCRdb table keeps only in-frame clones and is missing some. The repertoire holds approximately 110,000 clones, with roughly 85% as singletons. Sequencing was done on a sample of peripheral blood. These receptor sequences come from a man aged 50-60 years with acute or convalescent COVID-19.

The rearrangement links TRBV3-1 (or the pseudogene TRBV3-2) to TRBJ1-3, with a possible D match to TRBD1 (5 bases). The CDR3 is 18 residues long. V lost 2 bases and J lost 2, with 19 bases in between. CDR1 and CDR2 (germline): LGHDT, YNNKEL (reference sequence). Here the CDR3 DNA reads TGTGCCAGCAGCCAATACCAGGGTTTGAGTACAACTGGAAACACCATATATTTT. This sequence encodes CASSQYQGLSTTGNTIYF.

The chain joins TRBV24-1 to TRBJ2-2; D uncertain. Trimming left V 6 bases short and J 7 bases short, with 11 bases between. CDR1 is KGHDR and CDR2 is SFDVKD in the germline V gene. This CDR3 region has 13 residues. The CDR3 loop reads CATSYSPLGELFF. CDR3 nucleotides: TGTGCCACCAGTTACTCCCCTCTCGGGGAGCTGTTTTTT.

The chain carries TRBV5-4 and TRBJ1-2; possibly TRBD1 for D (6 bases). Trimming shortened V by 5 bases and J by 7 bases, and 15 bases separated the two germline ends. CDR1 and CDR2 from the germline V gene are SGHNT and YYREEE (reference sequence). The CDR3 runs to 13 residues. The CDR3: CASSFDRGAGYTF. CDR3 DNA: TGTGCCAGCAGTTTCGACCGGGGGGCTGGCTACACCTTC. Full variable domain (rest looked up from reference TRBV5-4 and TRBJ1-2): ETGVTQSPTHLIKTRGQQVTLRCSSQSGHNTVSWYQQALGQGPQFIFQYYREEENGRGNFPPRFSGLQFPNYSSELNVNALELDDSALYLCASSFDRGAGYTFGSGTRLTVV.

This rearrangement joins TRBV28 to TRBJ1-6, with 7 bases matching TRBD1. CDR3 size: 15 residues. Trimming took 2 bases from V and 5 from J; bases not matched to a gene: 3. Germline V CDR1 and CDR2: MDHEN, SYDVKM. The CDR3 DNA is TGTGCCAGCAGTTTAACAGGGGCCAATAATTCACCCCTCCACTTT. Protein product: CASSLTGANNSPLHF.

J is TRBJ1-2 and V is TRBV28; D call uncertain. This CDR3 region has 14 residues. Germline CDR1 reads MDHEN; CDR2 reads SYDVKM. V lost 1 base, J lost 2 bases, and 8 bases lay in between. CDR3 coding DNA: TGTGCCAGCAGTTTATTTGCGGGGAACTATGGCTACACCTTC. Translated: CASSLFAGNYGYTF.

This chain joins TRBV6-5 and TRBJ2-2; D may be TRBD1 (6 bases). Trimming pared 5 bases from V and 1 base from J, leaving 8 bases between. The CDR3 has 14 residues. The V gene's germline CDR1 is MNHEY and CDR2 SVGAGI. CDR3 sequence reads: CASSRQENTGELFF. The DNA for the CDR3 is TGTGCCAGCAGTCGACAGGAGAACACCGGGGAGCTGTTTTTT.

The chain uses TRBV18 and TRBJ2-1, with TRBD1 as a possible D gene (6 bases). Germline CDR1 reads KGHSH; CDR2 reads LQKENI. This CDR3 has 15 amino acids. Trimming removed 3 bases from V and 0 bases from J, with 9 bases in between. DNA of the CDR3: TGTGCCAGCTCACCGATGGGGGCCTCCTACAATGAGCAGTTCTTC. It translates to CASSPMGASYNEQFF.

The chain employs TRBV10-3 and TRBJ2-4, with 7 bases lining up with TRBD2. The germline V gene encodes CDR1 ENHRY and CDR2 SYGVKD. The trim removed 5 bases at V and 7 bases at J, leaving 2 bases unmatched. The CDR3 runs to 12 residues. The CDR3 nucleotides are TGTGCCATCAGTAGCGGGATGAACATTCAGTACTTC. Protein sequence: CAISSGMNIQYF.

The chain couples TRBV5-5 to TRBJ2-7; 10 bases agree with TRBD1. Germline trimming cut 4 bases from V and 8 bases from J; bases unmatched to any gene: 15. In germline, CDR1 is SGHKS, CDR2 YYEKEE (reference sequence). The CDR3 consists of 16 residues. The CDR3 coding sequence is TGTGCCAGCAGCCCGGGGAGGGGACAGGGGTATGATAAGCAGTACTTC. It is translated as CASSPGRGQGYDKQYF.

The chain couples TRBV28 to TRBJ1-2; 12 bases fit TRBD1. The junction had 8 bases not matched to a gene; V was cut back by 1 base and J by 8 bases. The CDR3 extends over 16 amino acids. Per the germline V gene, CDR1 is MDHEN and CDR2 is SYDVKM. The CDR3 nucleotides read TGTGCCAGCAGTTTATTAGCGGGACAGGGGGCGCGGGGCTACACCTTC. Protein: CASSLLAGQGARGYTF.

The chain has TRBV10-2 and TRBJ2-5, with D perhaps matching TRBD2 (7 bases). Trimming removed 3 bases at V and 3 bases at J, with 17 bases between. Germline CDR1 reads WSHSY; CDR2 reads SAAADI. The CDR3 totals 16 residues. CDR3 amino acids: CASSDGGQVFEETQYF. The CDR3 coding sequence is TGCGCCAGCAGTGACGGGGGGCAGGTATTTGAAGAGACCCAGTACTTC.

The chain's CDR3 is CASSGTSVFSDTQYF. The CDR3 DNA sequence: TGTGCCAGCAGTGGGACTAGCGTATTCTCAGATACGCAGTATTTT. The V gene is TRBV2, the J gene TRBJ2-3; TRBD2 matches 9 bases. CDR3 length: 15 amino acids. Germline CDR1 and CDR2: SNHLY and FYNNEI. The J segment lost 4 bases and the V segment lost 4 bases, leaving 6 bases of the junction unmatched.

In its sample, this clone was seen once. This rearrangement joins TRBV27 to TRBJ2-4, with 7 bases fitting TRBD1. Trimming took 6 bases from V and 5 from J; bases not matched to a gene: 7. The CDR3 contains 14 residues. Germline V gene data show CDR1 as MNHEY and CDR2 as SMNVEV (reference sequence). Written as DNA, the CDR3 is TGTGCCAGCAGGGGCCCGGGACAGCAAAACATTCAGTACTTC. Its protein product is CASRGPGQQNIQYF.

The rearrangement links TRBV27 to TRBJ2-1; 7 nucleotides align to TRBD2. The CDR3 covers 17 residues. Trimming at V came to 5 bases and at J to 6 bases, leaving 16 bases not matched to a gene. Looked up from germline, CDR1 is MNHEY and CDR2 is SMNVEV (reference sequence). The CDR3 region has the DNA TGTGCCAGCAGTCGCCCCACACTAGCGAGCTCCCCCAATGAGCAGTTCTTC. Translation: CASSRPTLASSPNEQFF.

The chain is built from TRBV12-5 and TRBJ1-6, with D tentatively TRBD1 (5 bases). This CDR3 is 14 amino acids long. Trimming removed 6 bases at V and 7 bases at J, with 13 bases between. Germline values: CDR1 LGHNT, CDR2 FRNRAP. The DNA for the CDR3 is TGTGCTAGTGGCAAAGACAGAGCAAATTCACCCCTCCACTTT. The encoded protein is CASGKDRANSPLHF.

This chain links TRBV11-2 with TRBJ1-2; no reliable D call. The length of the CDR3 is 13 residues. Trimming removed 2 bases at V and 6 bases at J, with 10 bases between. Germline CDR1 and CDR2: SGHAT and FQNNGV. This chain's CDR3 is CASSLFKGDGYTF. Written as DNA, the CDR3 is TGTGCCAGCAGCTTATTTAAGGGAGATGGCTACACCTTC.

The chain combines TRBV12-3 or TRBV12-4 with TRBJ2-2, with D possibly TRBD2 on 5 matching bases. V lost 3 bases to trimming and J lost 3 bases, with 5 bases between them. The CDR3 is 13 amino acids. CDR3 in DNA: TGTGCCAGCAGTTTCGGGGACACCGGGGAGCTGTTTTTT. Its protein product is CASSFGDTGELFF.

This clone was observed a few times. The rearrangement joins TRBV7-8 to TRBJ2-1; 11 bases fit TRBD2. Germline CDR1 reads SGHVS; CDR2 reads FQNEAQ. Trimming at V came to 4 bases and at J to 5 bases, leaving 13 bases not matched to a gene. The CDR3 has 18 residues. The CDR3 DNA is TGTGCCAGCAGCTCACGACTAGCGGGACCCCCCTATAACAATGAGCAGTTCTTC. Translation gives CASSSRLAGPPYNNEQFF. The full variable domain, completed using reference TRBV7-8 and TRBJ2-1, is GAGVSQSPRYKVAKRGQDVALRCDPISGHVSLFWYQQALGQGPEFLTYFQNEAQLDKSGLPSDRFFAERPEGSVSTLKIQRTQQEDSAVYLCASSSRLAGPPYNNEQFFGPGTRLTVL.

This chain connects TRBV6-5 to TRBJ1-6; D gene uncertain. The V gene lost 8 bases and the J gene lost 14 bases, with 19 bases spanning the gap. This CDR3 is built from 13 residues. Germline CDR1 MNHEY, CDR2 SVGAGI. CDR3 loop: CASRGFPAHTLHF. Written as DNA, the CDR3 is TGTGCCAGCCGAGGGTTTCCCGCACACACCCTCCACTTT.

V and J are TRBV7-9 and TRBJ1-4; weak D call: TRBD1 (5 bases). This CDR3 spans 13 amino acids. Trimming left V 6 bases short and J 8 bases short, with 13 bases between. Germline CDR1 and CDR2: SEHNR and FQNEAQ (reference sequence). The CDR3 spells CASRSSGVEKLFF. CDR3 sequence (DNA): TGTGCCAGCAGGTCGTCGGGGGTAGAAAAACTGTTTTTT.

The V and J genes are TRBV29-1 and TRBJ2-1, with D uncertain. This CDR3 has 11 residues. The V end was cut by 0 bases, the J end by 5 bases, with 2 bases between. Per germline, CDR1 SQVTM and CDR2 ANQGSEA. The CDR3 loop reads CSVEDNNEQFF. The CDR3 DNA reads as TGCAGCGTTGAAGACAACAATGAGCAGTTCTTC.

This chain joins TRBV27 and TRBJ2-7, with D possibly TRBD1 on 5 matching bases. Germline-derived CDR1 and CDR2 are MNHEY and SMNVEV (reference sequence). Trimming removed 4 bases at V and 3 bases at J, with 16 bases between. The CDR3 sequence is 15 residues long. DNA of the CDR3: TGTGCCAGCAGTTCGAGACAGATTACAAACTACGAGCAGTACTTC. Residues: CASSSRQITNYEQYF.

V gene TRBV21-1 combines with J gene TRBJ2-3; no DNA check was done on the table's D call, TRBD2. TRBV21-1 is a documented pseudogene. The CDR3 is 14 amino acids. The CDR3 sequence is CASRGLTGTDTQYF. The CDR3 DNA reads as TGTGCCAGCCGAGGACTTACTGGCACAGATACGCAGTATTTT.

This clone has more than one count but fewer than ten. This chain links TRBV12-5 with TRBJ2-7, with 11 bases matching TRBD1. CDR3 length: 14 residues. After removal of 7 bases from V and 2 bases from J, the junction contained 4 bases not matched to a gene. Germline CDR1 reads LGHNT; CDR2 reads FRNRAP. For the CDR3, the DNA is TGTGCTAGTGCCCCGGGACAGGGGGCCTACGAGCAGTACTTC. It codes for CASAPGQGAYEQYF.

The chain uses TRBV19 and TRBJ2-1, with 10 bases matching TRBD1. The CDR3 length is 17 residues. Germline lookup yields CDR1 LNHDA and CDR2 SQIVND (reference sequence). The V gene end was trimmed by 7 bases and the J gene end by 12 bases; junction bases not matched to a gene: 21. The chain's CDR3 is CASTKEMGQGSNNWQFF. The CDR3 nucleotides read TGTGCCAGTACCAAAGAGATGGGACAGGGGAGTAATAATTGGCAGTTCTTC.

CDR3: CASSPNRQAVTGELFF. CDR3 DNA: TGTGCCAGCAGCCCTAATAGACAGGCGGTCACCGGGGAGCTGTTTTTT. The chain recombines TRBV7-3 with TRBJ2-2; TRBD1 is a possible D gene (6 bases). Trimming removed 5 bases at V and 4 bases at J, with 17 bases between. This CDR3 is built from 16 residues. Germline assignment: CDR1 SGHTA and CDR2 FQGTGA.

The chain combines TRBV7-9 with TRBJ2-1, with TRBD2 as a possible D gene (5 bases). The germline V gene has CDR1 SEHNR and CDR2 FQNEAQ (reference sequence). The CDR3 length is 16 residues. Trimming left V 4 bases short and J 6 bases short, with 19 bases between. Written as DNA, the CDR3 is TGTGCCAGCAGCTCCCAAAACCTGAAACTAGGCAATGAGCAGTTCTTC. Translated: CASSSQNLKLGNEQFF.

V is TRBV28 and J is TRBJ1-5; a weak D match, TRBD1 (5 bases). CDR3 length equals 14 residues. The germline gives CDR1 MDHEN, CDR2 SYDVKM. Between the trimmed V and J ends, which lost 3 bases and 2 bases, there was a span of 8 bases. The CDR3 here is CASSFVTGNQPQHF. CDR3 sequence (DNA): TGTGCCAGCAGTTTTGTGACAGGCAATCAGCCCCAGCATTTT. Full variable domain (outside the CDR3, taken from reference TRBV28 and TRBJ1-5): DVKVTQSSRYLVKRTGEKVFLECVQDMDHENMFWYRQDPGLGLRLIYFSYDVKMKEKGDIPEGYSVSREKKERFSLILESASTNQTSMYLCASSFVTGNQPQHFGDGTRLSIL.

The chain links TRBV9 to TRBJ2-3; D is undetermined. The V end was cut by 0 bases, the J end by 2 bases, with 7 bases between. The CDR3 length is 14 residues. CDR1 and CDR2 from the germline V gene are SGDLS and YYNGEE. Here the CDR3 reads CASSVGGHTDTQYF. CDR3 nucleotides: TGTGCCAGCAGCGTAGGTGGCCACACAGATACGCAGTATTTT.

The chain links TRBV7-9 to TRBJ2-5; 11 bases align to TRBD2. V trimming: 4 bases; J trimming: 4 bases; junction bases outside the gene matches: 2. This CDR3 is 14 amino acids long. In germline, CDR1 is SEHNR, CDR2 FQNEAQ (reference sequence). The CDR3 DNA is TGTGCCAGCAGCTATACTAGCGGGAGAGAGACCCAGTACTTC. It yields the protein CASSYTSGRETQYF.